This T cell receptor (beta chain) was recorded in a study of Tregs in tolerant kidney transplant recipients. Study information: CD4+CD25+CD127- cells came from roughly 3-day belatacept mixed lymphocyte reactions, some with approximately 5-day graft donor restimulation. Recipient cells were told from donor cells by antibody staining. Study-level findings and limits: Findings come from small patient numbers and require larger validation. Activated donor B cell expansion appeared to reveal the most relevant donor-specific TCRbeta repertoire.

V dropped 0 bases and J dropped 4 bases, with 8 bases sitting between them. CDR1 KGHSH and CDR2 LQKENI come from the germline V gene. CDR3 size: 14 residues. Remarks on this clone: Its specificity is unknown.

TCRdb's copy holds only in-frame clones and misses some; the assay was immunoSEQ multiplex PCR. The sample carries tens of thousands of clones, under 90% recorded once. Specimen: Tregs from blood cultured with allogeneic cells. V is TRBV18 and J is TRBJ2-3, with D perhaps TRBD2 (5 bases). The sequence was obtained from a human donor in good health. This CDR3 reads CASSPPGAPDTQYF. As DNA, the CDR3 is TGTGCCAGCTCACCACCGGGAGCCCCAGATACGCAGTATTTT.